A selection of T cell receptor beta chains follows, all from one sample in a study of cytomegalovirus exposure and HLA in healthy donors. The method was immunoSEQ multiplex PCR; TCRdb's version includes in-frame clones alone and lacks a portion of them. The data hold under 200,000 clones, with around 81% observed a single time. Material: PBMCs. These receptors all stem from a woman younger than 30 in good health and CMV-seropositive. Each CDR3 is given with its conserved first and last residue. D genes are given only for firm matches. The size of a clone is reported for some rows only, either as once, few or many, or as a class for expanded clones.

J gene: TRBJ2-7; clone size: .; V gene: TRBV5-5; D gene: TRBD2; CDR3 protein: CASRRVGGAYEQYF; CDR3 DNA: TGTGCCAGCAGACGGGTCGGGGGGGCCTACGAGCAGTACTTC
J gene: TRBJ1-6; clone size: .; V gene: TRBV30; D gene: .; CDR3 protein: CAWGATTYNLALHF; CDR3 DNA: TGTGCCTGGGGGGCTACCACTTATAATTTGGCCCTCCACTTT
J gene: TRBJ2-3; clone size: .; V gene: TRBV7-9; D gene: TRBD2; CDR3 protein: CSSSLLGSGATTDTQYF; CDR3 DNA: TGTTCCAGCAGCTTACTCGGTAGCGGGGCGACCACAGATACGCAGTATTTT
J gene: TRBJ1-2; clone size: .; V gene: TRBV6-1; D gene: .; CDR3 protein: CASSEASDGYTF; CDR3 DNA: TGTGCCAGCAGTGAAGCTTCCGATGGCTACACCTTC
J gene: TRBJ2-5; clone size: .; V gene: TRBV5-1; D gene: .; CDR3 protein: CASSWWDTGRETQYF; CDR3 DNA: TGCGCCAGCAGCTGGTGGGACACCGGGAGGGAGACCCAGTACTTC
J gene: TRBJ1-1; clone size: .; V gene: TRBV30; D gene: TRBD1; CDR3 protein: CAWNRDRGAFF; CDR3 DNA: TGTGCCTGGAACCGCGACAGGGGGGCTTTCTTT
J gene: TRBJ2-5; clone size: .; V gene: TRBV15; D gene: TRBD2; CDR3 protein: CATSRERGGETQYF; CDR3 DNA: TGTGCCACCAGCAGAGAAAGGGGAGGGGAGACCCAGTACTTC
J gene: TRBJ2-1; clone size: .; V gene: TRBV7-7; D gene: .; CDR3 protein: CASSFERADEQFF; CDR3 DNA: TGTGCCAGCAGCTTCGAGAGGGCGGATGAGCAGTTCTTC
J gene: TRBJ1-6; clone size: few; V gene: TRBV4-2; D gene: TRBD1; CDR3 protein: CASSPRTGKWSPLHF; CDR3 DNA: TGTGCCAGCAGCCCTCGGACAGGGAAGTGGTCACCCCTCCACTTT
J gene: TRBJ2-4; clone size: few; V gene: TRBV5-1; D gene: TRBD2; CDR3 protein: CASSLYSSGGLNIQYF; CDR3 DNA: TGCGCCAGCAGCTTGTACTCTAGCGGGGGGCTAAACATTCAGTACTTC
J gene: TRBJ1-5; clone size: .; V gene: TRBV5-4; D gene: .; CDR3 protein: CASSLRGSAQPQHF; CDR3 DNA: TGTGCCAGCAGCTTGAGGGGTTCGGCTCAGCCCCAGCATTTT
J gene: TRBJ2-1; clone size: .; V gene: TRBV4-2; D gene: .; CDR3 protein: CASSQDQTAVYRGRGNEQFF; CDR3 DNA: TGTGCCAGCAGCCAAGATCAAACCGCCGTCTACAGGGGACGGGGGAATGAGCAGTTCTTC
J gene: TRBJ1-2; clone size: .; V gene: TRBV7-2; D gene: .; CDR3 protein: CASSLGPGQTNYGYTF; CDR3 DNA: TGTGCCAGCAGCTTAGGCCCTGGACAAACTAACTATGGCTACACCTTC
J gene: TRBJ2-7; clone size: .; V gene: TRBV6-5; D gene: TRBD1; CDR3 protein: CASSYRAGGYEQYF; CDR3 DNA: TGTGCCAGCAGTTACCGCGCAGGGGGCTACGAGCAGTACTTC
J gene: TRBJ1-5; clone size: .; V gene: TRBV18; D gene: TRBD1; CDR3 protein: CASSPMDRAKNQPQHF; CDR3 DNA: TGTGCCAGCTCACCGATGGACAGGGCTAAAAATCAGCCCCAGCATTTT
J gene: TRBJ2-2; clone size: .; V gene: TRBV4-3; D gene: .; CDR3 protein: CASSRSRLGPGELFF; CDR3 DNA: TGCGCCAGCAGCCGATCTAGGTTGGGGCCCGGGGAGCTGTTTTTT
J gene: TRBJ1-3; clone size: .; V gene: TRBV27; D gene: .; CDR3 protein: CASSSHRSGNTIYF; CDR3 DNA: TGTGCCAGCAGTTCCCACAGGTCTGGAAACACCATATATTTT
J gene: TRBJ2-6; clone size: .; V gene: TRBV30; D gene: TRBD1; CDR3 protein: CAWSATGGLGSGANVLTF; CDR3 DNA: TGTGCCTGGAGTGCTACAGGGGGCTTAGGGTCTGGGGCCAACGTCCTGACTTTC
J gene: TRBJ1-2; clone size: few; V gene: TRBV5-1; D gene: TRBD1; CDR3 protein: CASSARDSGTNYGYTF; CDR3 DNA: TGCGCCAGCAGCGCTCGGGACAGCGGAACTAACTATGGCTACACCTTC